Listed below are T cell receptor beta chains from one sample, sequenced in a study of CD4 T cells in relation to SARS-CoV-2 and coronaviruses. Their target antigens are unknown. Profiled with immunoSEQ multiplex PCR; TCRdb holds only in-frame clones, not every one. This table has over 40,000 clones, roughly 84% appearing once. Sequenced: naive CD4+ T cells from PBMCs, cultured in vitro. Receptors were obtained from an adult with COVID-19. The CDR3 runs from the conserved cysteine through the conserved F or W. D genes are given only for firm matches. For some rows the clone size is stated as once, few or many, or as a class when expanded; others skip it.

j_gene	d_gene	abundance	v_gene	CDR3aa	CDR3nt
TRBJ2-1	TRBD2	.	TRBV4-2	CASSQFPGQREGPGNEQFF	TGTGCCAGCAGTCAGTTTCCAGGCCAGCGGGAGGGTCCTGGGAATGAGCAGTTCTTC
TRBJ2-1	TRBD2	.	TRBV27	CASSYGTSGISHEQFF	TGTGCCAGCAGCTACGGGACTAGCGGGATAAGCCATGAGCAGTTCTTC
TRBJ1-1	TRBD1	.	TRBV19	CATRTGVNTEAFF	TGTGCCACCCGGACAGGAGTGAACACTGAAGCTTTCTTT
TRBJ1-2	.	.	TRBV10-1	CASSPVLNYGYTF	TGCGCCAGCAGTCCAGTTCTGAACTATGGCTACACCTTC
TRBJ2-5	TRBD2	.	TRBV5-4	CASSFLAGGRETQYF	TGTGCCAGCAGCTTTCTAGCGGGAGGAAGGGAGACCCAGTACTTC
TRBJ2-5	.	once	TRBV19	CASRVSGGRETQYF	TGTGCCAGTAGAGTCTCCGGGGGTCGGGAGACCCAGTACTTC
TRBJ1-2	.	.	TRBV20-1	CSASTVNYGYTF	TGCAGTGCTAGTACGGTTAACTATGGCTACACCTTC
TRBJ2-1	.	once	TRBV12-3/TRBV12-4	CASSPGVGEQFF	TGTGCCAGCAGTCCGGGGGTTGGTGAGCAGTTCTTC
TRBJ2-7	TRBD1	.	TRBV29-1	CSVATHDRGYEQYF	TGCAGCGTTGCTACCCATGACAGGGGCTACGAGCAGTACTTC
TRBJ1-5	.	.	TRBV28	CASSLGTVNQPQHF	TGTGCCAGCAGTTTGGGAACAGTCAATCAGCCCCAGCATTTT
TRBJ1-2	.	.	TRBV18	CASSGGLSGYGYTF	TGTGCCAGCTCGGGCGGACTGTCGGGCTATGGCTACACCTTC
TRBJ2-2	TRBD2	few	TRBV3-1/TRBV3-2	CASRELAGGPGGELFF	TGTGCCAGCAGAGAGCTAGCGGGAGGGCCCGGCGGGGAGCTGTTTTTT
TRBJ2-1	TRBD2	.	TRBV4-1	CASSQGGSGSSLYNEQFF	TGCGCCAGCAGCCAAGGCGGTAGCGGGAGCTCCCTTTACAATGAGCAGTTCTTC
TRBJ2-3	.	.	TRBV7-8	CASSLRDSADSTDTQYF	TGTGCCAGCAGCTTACGCGACAGCGCCGATAGCACAGATACGCAGTATTTT
TRBJ1-3	TRBD1	.	TRBV28	CASGATGTGVGNTIYF	TGTGCCAGCGGAGCGACCGGGACAGGGGTTGGAAACACCATATATTTT
TRBJ1-3	.	once	TRBV3-1/TRBV3-2	CASSPRDYTTIYF	TGTGCCAGCAGCCCGCGGGACTACACCACCATATATTTT
TRBJ2-5	TRBD2	.	TRBV2	CASSDSTREISETQYF	TGTGCCAGCAGTGACTCTACGCGGGAGATATCGGAGACCCAGTACTTC
TRBJ1-2	.	once	TRBV28	CASSLWTDNYGYTF	TGTGCCAGCAGTTTATGGACAGATAACTATGGCTACACCTTC
TRBJ2-3	TRBD2	.	TRBV6-2/TRBV6-3	CASSYPGLAGVRGDFDTQYF	TGTGCCAGCAGTTACCCGGGACTAGCGGGAGTTCGTGGGGACTTTGATACGCAGTATTTT
TRBJ2-1	.	.	TRBV28	CASSPWDADQGQFF	TGTGCCAGCAGTCCCTGGGATGCTGATCAAGGGCAGTTCTTC
TRBJ1-1	.	.	TRBV3-1/TRBV3-2	CASSWTANTEAFF	TGTGCCAGCAGCTGGACAGCGAACACTGAAGCTTTCTTT
TRBJ1-3	.	.	TRBV3-1/TRBV3-2	CASSQPNWWGGGNTIYF	TGTGCCAGCAGCCAACCGAATTGGTGGGGGGGAGGAAACACCATATATTTT
TRBJ2-5	.	few	TRBV19	CASSTSGNQETQYF	TGTGCCAGTAGTACCTCGGGGAACCAAGAGACCCAGTACTTC
TRBJ2-2	TRBD2	.	TRBV5-1	CASSAGTSGITGELFF	TGCGCCAGCAGCGCCGGGACTAGCGGGATAACCGGGGAGCTGTTTTTT
TRBJ1-1	.	.	TRBV6-5	CASSYSRGNTEAFF	TGTGCCAGCAGTTACAGCAGGGGGAACACTGAAGCTTTCTTT
TRBJ1-6	.	.	TRBV6-5	CASFVGFYSPLHF	TGTGCCAGCTTTGTTGGTTTTTATTCACCCCTCCACTTT
TRBJ2-7	TRBD1	.	TRBV19	CASSQTQRTGEAYEQYF	TGTGCCAGTAGTCAAACACAAAGGACAGGAGAGGCCTACGAGCAGTACTTC
TRBJ2-7	TRBD2	once	TRBV28	CASSPQGGSSYEQYF	TGTGCCAGCAGCCCCCAGGGCGGGAGCAGTTACGAGCAGTACTTC
TRBJ1-1	.	.	TRBV4-1	CASSQVLAGEAFF	TGCGCCAGCAGCCAAGTTTTGGCCGGAGAAGCTTTCTTT
TRBJ2-6	.	.	TRBV6-2/TRBV6-3	CASSYSGAGPGANVLTF	TGTGCCAGCAGTTACTCTGGGGCAGGGCCCGGGGCCAACGTCCTGACTTTC
TRBJ1-5	.	once	TRBV12-2	CASRPPRGPGRNSNQPQHF	TGTGCAAGTCGCCCCCCCCGTGGACCGGGCCGTAATAGCAATCAGCCCCAGCATTTT
TRBJ2-1	TRBD2	.	TRBV20-1	CSASPGLGLDEQFF	TGCAGTGCTAGTCCGGGACTAGGTCTAGATGAGCAGTTCTTC
TRBJ2-7	TRBD1	.	TRBV5-1	CASSYGTGAFYEQYF	TGCGCCAGCAGCTACGGGACAGGGGCATTCTACGAGCAGTACTTC
TRBJ2-7	.	.	TRBV19	CASSLSVRYEQYF	TGTGCCAGTAGTCTAAGCGTCCGCTACGAGCAGTACTTC
TRBJ1-1	TRBD1	.	TRBV9	CASSVVPGGFAEAFF	TGTGCCAGCAGCGTGGTTCCAGGGGGGTTCGCTGAAGCTTTCTTT
TRBJ1-1	.	.	TRBV19	CASSIRETDNTEAFF	TGTGCCAGTAGTATCCGAGAGACGGATAACACTGAAGCTTTCTTT
TRBJ2-1	TRBD2	.	TRBV28	CASSMTSGRADSWNEQFF	TGTGCCAGCAGTATGACTAGCGGGAGGGCCGATTCGTGGAATGAGCAGTTCTTC
TRBJ2-7	.	.	TRBV6-2/TRBV6-3	CASSYGSALPYEQYF	TGTGCCAGCAGTTACGGGTCGGCTCTGCCTTACGAGCAGTACTTC
TRBJ1-2	TRBD1	.	TRBV7-6	CASSFPVSTGEFLVGYTF	TGTGCCAGCAGCTTCCCCGTGTCGACAGGGGAATTTTTAGTTGGCTACACCTTC
TRBJ2-2	TRBD2	.	TRBV5-1	CASSLGGSDGGELFF	TGCGCCAGCAGCTTGGGCGGGAGCGACGGCGGGGAGCTGTTTTTT
TRBJ2-2	TRBD2	.	TRBV2	CASSPTSGSSGELFF	TGTGCCAGCAGTCCTACTAGCGGGAGTTCCGGGGAGCTGTTTTTT
TRBJ2-1	TRBD2	.	TRBV27	CASSLGTSGRPQFF	TGTGCCAGCAGTTTGGGGACTAGCGGGAGGCCGCAGTTCTTC
TRBJ2-5	.	.	TRBV30	CAWSEQETQYF	TGTGCCTGGAGTGAGCAAGAGACCCAGTACTTC
TRBJ2-1	.	.	TRBV5-1	CASSAQSGSYNEQFF	TGCGCCAGCAGTGCCCAGTCGGGGAGTTACAATGAGCAGTTCTTC
TRBJ1-2	TRBD1	.	TRBV7-8	CASSLGTGDYGYTF	TGTGCCAGCAGCTTAGGGACAGGGGACTATGGCTACACCTTC
TRBJ2-1	TRBD2	.	TRBV11-3	CASSLGLVAGDYNEQFF	TGTGCCAGCAGCTTAGGCTTAGTTGCGGGAGACTACAATGAGCAGTTCTTC
TRBJ2-3	.	.	TRBV19	CASTEQPMITDTQYF	TGTGCCAGTACGGAGCAGCCGATGATCACAGATACGCAGTATTTT
TRBJ1-1	.	.	TRBV3-1/TRBV3-2	CASRYTGNTEAFF	TGTGCCAGCAGATACACAGGGAACACTGAAGCTTTCTTT
TRBJ1-4	TRBD1	.	TRBV18	CASSRGTGGEKLFF	TGTGCCAGCTCCCGCGGGACAGGGGGCGAAAAACTGTTTTTT
TRBJ2-4	.	.	TRBV7-9	CASSPPGAKNIQYF	TGTGCCAGCAGCCCTCCGGGCGCCAAAAACATTCAGTACTTC
TRBJ2-7	.	.	TRBV20-1	CSAPANYEQYF	TGCAGTGCCCCGGCCAATTACGAGCAGTACTTC
TRBJ2-7	TRBD2	.	TRBV5-1	CASGRGDSGRAGEQYF	TGCGCCAGCGGCCGGGGAGATAGCGGGAGGGCCGGCGAGCAGTACTTC
TRBJ1-4	TRBD1	.	TRBV7-9	CASTRQGVEEKLFF	TGTGCCAGCACCCGACAGGGGGTAGAAGAAAAACTGTTTTTT
TRBJ1-6	.	.	TRBV5-8	CASSLSGTVNSPLHF	TGTGCCAGCAGCTTGTCCGGGACGGTTAATTCACCCCTCCACTTT
TRBJ1-5	.	.	TRBV5-6	CAPDSYSNQPQHF	TGTGCCCCCGACAGCTATAGCAATCAGCCCCAGCATTTT
TRBJ1-5	.	.	TRBV7-9	CASSLGQGLQPQHF	TGTGCCAGCAGCTTAGGGCAGGGGTTGCAGCCCCAGCATTTT
TRBJ2-2	.	.	TRBV19	CASSIHRAPNTGELFF	TGTGCCAGTAGTATACACAGGGCTCCGAACACCGGGGAGCTGTTTTTT
TRBJ2-1	TRBD2	.	TRBV27	CASSFSPPWTSGNPNEQFF	TGTGCCAGCAGTTTTTCGCCCCCTTGGACTAGCGGGAATCCTAATGAGCAGTTCTTC
TRBJ1-6	TRBD1	.	TRBV2	CASSEALGTGVSPLHF	TGTGCCAGCAGTGAAGCGCTTGGGACAGGGGTTTCACCCCTCCACTTT